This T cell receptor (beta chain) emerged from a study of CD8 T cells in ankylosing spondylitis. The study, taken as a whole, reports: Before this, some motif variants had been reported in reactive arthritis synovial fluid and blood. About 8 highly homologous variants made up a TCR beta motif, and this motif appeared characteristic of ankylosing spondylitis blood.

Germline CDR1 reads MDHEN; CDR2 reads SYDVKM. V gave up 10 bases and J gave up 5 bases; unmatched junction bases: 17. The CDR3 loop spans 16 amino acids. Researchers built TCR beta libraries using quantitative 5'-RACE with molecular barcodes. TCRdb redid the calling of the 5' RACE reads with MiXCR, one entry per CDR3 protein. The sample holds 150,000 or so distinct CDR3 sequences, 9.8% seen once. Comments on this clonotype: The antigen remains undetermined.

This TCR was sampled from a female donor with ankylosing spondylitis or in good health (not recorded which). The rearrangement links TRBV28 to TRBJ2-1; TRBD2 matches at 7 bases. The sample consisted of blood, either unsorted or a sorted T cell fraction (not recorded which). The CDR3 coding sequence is TGTGCCACCGAATCACTAGTGGGAGGGCCCAACAATGAGCAGTTCTTC. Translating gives CATESLVGGPNNEQFF.